Listed below are T cell receptor beta chains from one sample, sequenced in a study of blood T cell repertoires in COVID-19. Profiled with immunoSEQ multiplex PCR; TCRdb holds only in-frame clones, not every one. The sample yields some 460,000 clones, 87% seen once. What was sequenced was PBMCs or T cells enriched from blood (not recorded which). The source of these receptors is a woman under 30 with acute COVID-19. CDR3s include the opening cysteine and the closing phenylalanine or tryptophan. D genes are given only for firm matches. Some rows have no size entry. The others give once, few or many, or a class for an expanded clone.

CASSRNLAGLGTQYF TGTGCCAGTAGTCGCAACCTAGCGGGGCTGGGGACGCAGTATTTT TRBJ2-3 TRBV19 TRBD2 -
CASSWEGTAPGELFF TGCGCCAGCAGCTGGGAAGGGACTGCCCCCGGGGAGCTGTTTTTT TRBJ2-2 TRBV5-1 - -
CASSPIMGQNEKLFF TGTGCCAGCTCACCAATAATGGGACAAAATGAAAAACTGTTTTTT TRBJ1-4 TRBV18 - -
CASSQGGADTQYF TGTGCCAGCAGTCAGGGGGGAGCAGATACGCAGTATTTT TRBJ2-3 TRBV2 - -
CAIGGIGTVNTGELFF TGTGCCATTGGGGGGATCGGGACAGTAAACACCGGGGAGCTGTTTTTT TRBJ2-2 TRBV10-3 - -
CASSLGTASNQPQHF TGCGCCAGCAGCTTGGGGACAGCAAGCAATCAGCCCCAGCATTTT TRBJ1-5 TRBV5-1 - -
CASSQDAFRATGEDNEKLFF TGCGCCAGCAGCCAAGATGCATTTAGGGCGACAGGGGAGGATAATGAAAAACTGTTTTTT TRBJ1-4 TRBV4-3 TRBD1 -
CASSQDPGGPTEAFF TGTGCCAGCAGCCAAGATCCAGGAGGGCCCACTGAAGCTTTCTTT TRBJ1-1 TRBV3-1/TRBV3-2 - -
CASSLQQGDTEAFF TGTGCCAGCAGCCTCCAACAGGGGGACACTGAAGCTTTCTTT TRBJ1-1 TRBV11-3 TRBD1 -
CASSVQGLAVTDTQYF TGCGCCAGCAGCGTCCAGGGACTAGCGGTAACAGATACGCAGTATTTT TRBJ2-3 TRBV5-1 TRBD2 once
CASSKGGEKLFF TGTGCCAGCAGCAAGGGCGGGGAAAAACTGTTTTTT TRBJ1-4 TRBV11-3 - -
CASSGRDREFYTF TGTGCCAGCAGTGGCCGGGACAGGGAGTTCTACACCTTC TRBJ1-2 TRBV2 TRBD1 -
CASITVPNTGELFF TGTGCCAGTATTACAGTCCCGAACACCGGGGAGCTGTTTTTT TRBJ2-2 TRBV19 - -
CASSPLDSYGYTF TGCGCCAGCAGCCCTCTGGACAGCTATGGCTACACCTTC TRBJ1-2 TRBV4-1 - few
CASSLAPVQGDGSPLHF TGTGCCAGCAGCTTAGCCCCCGTACAGGGCGACGGTTCACCCCTCCACTTT TRBJ1-6 TRBV7-6 - -
CASSLASGAQYF TGTGCCAGCAGCTTAGCCTCGGGAGCGCAGTATTTT TRBJ2-3 TRBV11-1 - -
CASEATSGSNEQFF TGTGCCAGCGAGGCGACTAGCGGGAGTAACGAGCAGTTCTTC TRBJ2-1 TRBV9 TRBD2 -
CASSQGPSTGGFKNEQYF TGCGCCAGCAGCCAAGGTCCTTCGACAGGGGGATTTAAGAACGAGCAGTACTTC TRBJ2-7 TRBV4-3 TRBD1 -
CASSRGGMNTGELFF TGCGCCAGCAGCCGGGGAGGAATGAACACCGGGGAGCTGTTTTTT TRBJ2-2 TRBV10-1 - -